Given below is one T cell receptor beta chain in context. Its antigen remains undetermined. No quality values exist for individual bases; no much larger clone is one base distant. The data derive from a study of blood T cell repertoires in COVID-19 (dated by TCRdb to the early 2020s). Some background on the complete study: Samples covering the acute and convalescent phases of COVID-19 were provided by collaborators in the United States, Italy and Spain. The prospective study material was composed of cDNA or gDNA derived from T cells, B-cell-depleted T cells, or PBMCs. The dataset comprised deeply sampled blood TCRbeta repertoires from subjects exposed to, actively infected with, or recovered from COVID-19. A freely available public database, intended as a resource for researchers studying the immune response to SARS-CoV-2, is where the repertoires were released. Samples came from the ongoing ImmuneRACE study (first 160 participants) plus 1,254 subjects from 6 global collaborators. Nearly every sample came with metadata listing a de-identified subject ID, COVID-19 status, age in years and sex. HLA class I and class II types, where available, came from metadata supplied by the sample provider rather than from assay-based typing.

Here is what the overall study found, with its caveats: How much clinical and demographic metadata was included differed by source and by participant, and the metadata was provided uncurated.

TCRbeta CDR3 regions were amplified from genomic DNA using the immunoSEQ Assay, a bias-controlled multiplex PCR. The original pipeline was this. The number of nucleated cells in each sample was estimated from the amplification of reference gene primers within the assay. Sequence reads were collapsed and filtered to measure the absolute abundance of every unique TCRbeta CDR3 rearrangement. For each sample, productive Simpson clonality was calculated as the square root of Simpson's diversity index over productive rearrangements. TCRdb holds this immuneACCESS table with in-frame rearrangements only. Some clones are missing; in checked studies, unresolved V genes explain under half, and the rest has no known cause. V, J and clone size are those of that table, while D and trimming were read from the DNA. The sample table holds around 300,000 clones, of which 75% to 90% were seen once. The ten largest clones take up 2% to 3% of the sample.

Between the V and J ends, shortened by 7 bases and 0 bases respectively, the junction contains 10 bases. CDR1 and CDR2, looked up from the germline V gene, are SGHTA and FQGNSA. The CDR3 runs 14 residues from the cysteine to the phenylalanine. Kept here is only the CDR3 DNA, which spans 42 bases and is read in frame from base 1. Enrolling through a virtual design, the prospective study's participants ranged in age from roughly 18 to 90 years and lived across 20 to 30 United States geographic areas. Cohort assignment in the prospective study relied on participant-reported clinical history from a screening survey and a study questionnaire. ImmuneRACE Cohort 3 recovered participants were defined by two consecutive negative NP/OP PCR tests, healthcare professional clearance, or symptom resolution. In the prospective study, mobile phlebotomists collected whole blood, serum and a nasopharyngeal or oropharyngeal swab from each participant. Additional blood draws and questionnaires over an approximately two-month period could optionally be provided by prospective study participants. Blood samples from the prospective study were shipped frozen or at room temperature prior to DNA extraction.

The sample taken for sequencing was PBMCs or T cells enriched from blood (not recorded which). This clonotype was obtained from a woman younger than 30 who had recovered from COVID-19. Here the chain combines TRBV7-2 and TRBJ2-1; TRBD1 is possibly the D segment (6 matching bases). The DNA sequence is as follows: TGTGCCAGCAAAGGACAGAGCTCCTACAATGAGCAGTTCTTC. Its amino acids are CASKGQSSYNEQFF.